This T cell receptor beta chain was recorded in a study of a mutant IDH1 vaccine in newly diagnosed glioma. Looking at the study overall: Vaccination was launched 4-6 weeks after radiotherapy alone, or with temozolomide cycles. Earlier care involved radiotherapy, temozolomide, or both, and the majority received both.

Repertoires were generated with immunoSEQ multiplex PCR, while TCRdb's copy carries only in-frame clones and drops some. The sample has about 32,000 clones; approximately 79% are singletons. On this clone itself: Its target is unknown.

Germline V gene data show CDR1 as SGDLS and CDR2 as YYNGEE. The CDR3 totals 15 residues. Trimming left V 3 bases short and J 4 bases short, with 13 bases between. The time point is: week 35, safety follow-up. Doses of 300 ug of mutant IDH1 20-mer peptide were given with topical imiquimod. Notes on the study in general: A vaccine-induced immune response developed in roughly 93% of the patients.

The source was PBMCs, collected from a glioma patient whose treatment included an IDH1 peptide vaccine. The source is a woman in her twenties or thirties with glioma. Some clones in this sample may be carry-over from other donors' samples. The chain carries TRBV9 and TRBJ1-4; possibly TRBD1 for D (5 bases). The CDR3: CASSAEQADNEKLFF. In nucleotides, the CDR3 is TGTGCCAGCAGCGCCGAACAGGCGGATAATGAAAAACTGTTTTTT.